One and the same sample provided the 28 T cell receptor beta chains below, sequenced in a study of blood T cell repertoires in COVID-19. Assay used: immunoSEQ multiplex PCR; TCRdb lists only in-frame clones, some missing. The sample lists around 300,000 clones, 89% occurring once. Material: PBMCs or T cells enriched from blood (not recorded which). Receptors originate from a woman aged 25 to 39 who had recovered from COVID-19.

The rearrangement uses TRBV19 and TRBJ1-2; the match to TRBD1 covers 9 bases. Germline V gene data show CDR1 as LNHDA and CDR2 as SQIVND (reference sequence). The CDR3 consists of 17 residues. J lost 4 bases, V lost 6 bases, and 15 bases had no gene match. The CDR3: CASRDPIKQGAGYGYTF. The CDR3 DNA reads as TGTGCCAGTAGAGATCCTATTAAACAGGGGGCCGGCTATGGCTACACCTTC.

The chain is built from TRBV19 and TRBJ1-1; D not resolved. The CDR3 is 14 amino acids. CDR1 LNHDA and CDR2 SQIVND come from the germline V gene (reference sequence). The germline V and J ends were trimmed by 4 bases and 2 bases, with 11 bases remaining between them. CDR3 nucleotides: TGTGCCAGTAGTAACCGGGAGAGAAACACTGAAGCTTTCTTT. Translation: CASSNRERNTEAFF.

This clone was picked up one time. The genes are TRBV18 and TRBJ1-2; 7 positions agree with TRBD1. Trimming at V came to 4 bases and at J to 7 bases, leaving 9 bases not matched to a gene. CDR3 length: 14 residues. Germline CDR1 KGHSH, CDR2 LQKENI. The CDR3 protein is CASSLPIAGGGYTF. In DNA form, the CDR3 reads TGTGCCAGCTCACTCCCGATAGCAGGGGGTGGCTACACCTTC.

Regarding this clone: Germline and junction disagree at one end, which may indicate a read error. This rearrangement joins TRBV5-1 to TRBJ2-5, with D possibly being TRBD2 (6 bases). Germline V gene data show CDR1 as SGHRS and CDR2 as YFSETQ. The CDR3 extends over 16 amino acids. CDR3 region: CASSFYGGADQKTQYF. The CDR3 DNA reads as TGCGCCAGCAGCTTCTACGGCGGGGCAGACCAAAAGACCCAGTACTTC.

This clone was recorded once. The V gene is TRBV5-4, the J gene TRBJ1-6; no firm D call. The V gene's germline CDR1 is SGHNT and CDR2 YYREEE (reference sequence). Deletions cut 4 bases from V and 5 bases from J, with 16 bases between. The CDR3 contains 16 residues. CDR3: CASSRGFRGNNSPLHF. CDR3 DNA: TGTGCCAGCAGCCGAGGATTCAGAGGGAATAATTCACCCCTCCACTTT.

The chain is built from TRBV19 and TRBJ1-6; possible D gene TRBD1, 5 bases. Trimming took 0 bases from V and 7 from J, leaving 10 bases between them. Germline values: CDR1 LNHDA, CDR2 SQIVND (reference sequence). This CDR3 spans 15 amino acids. The CDR3 sequence: CASSIDPGGNSPLHF. In DNA form, the CDR3 reads TGTGCCAGTAGTATAGATCCGGGGGGAAATTCACCCCTCCACTTT.

This chain joins TRBV6-2 or TRBV6-3 and TRBJ1-5, with TRBD1 as a possible D gene (6 bases). Trimming removed 6 bases from V and 4 bases from J, with 16 bases in between. The CDR3 covers 15 residues. Germline V gene sequence: CDR1 MNHEY, CDR2 SVGEGT. CDR3 nucleotides: TGTGCCAGCAGCTCCAAAATACAGGGTAATCAGCCCCAGCATTTT. Its protein is CASSSKIQGNQPQHF.

As regards this clone: One junction end does not reproduce the germline sequence, and a read error may be involved. Written as DNA, the CDR3 is TGTGCCAGCACTTTAGATAGTACCTACAATGAGCAGTTCTTC. This sequence encodes CASTLDSTYNEQFF. The chain recombines TRBV27 with TRBJ2-1, with D unresolved. Germline loops: CDR1 MNHEY, CDR2 SMNVEV (reference sequence). CDR3 length: 14 residues.

J is TRBJ2-5 and V is TRBV28; 12 bases match TRBD2. The CDR3 extends over 18 amino acids. Germline-derived CDR1 and CDR2 are MDHEN and SYDVKM. With V trimmed by 3 bases and J by 2 bases, 10 bases remained unmatched. For the CDR3, the DNA is TGTGCCAGCAGTTTCTTGCTCGCTAGCGGGAGGGTACAAGAGACCCAGTACTTC. This encodes CASSFLLASGRVQETQYF. Complete variable domain (other parts from reference TRBV28 and TRBJ2-5): DVKVTQSSRYLVKRTGEKVFLECVQDMDHENMFWYRQDPGLGLRLIYFSYDVKMKEKGDIPEGYSVSREKKERFSLILESASTNQTSMYLCASSFLLASGRVQETQYFGPGTRLLVL.

CDR3 amino acids: CACLTGLLGYTF. The CDR3 DNA sequence: TGTGCCTGCTTAACAGGGTTGTTAGGCTACACCTTC. The rearrangement links TRBV30 to TRBJ1-2; perhaps TRBD1 as D (6 bases). Per the germline V gene, CDR1 is GTSNPN and CDR2 is SVGIG (reference sequence). The CDR3 covers 12 residues. Trimming removed 6 bases at V and 8 bases at J, with 16 bases between.

This chain joins TRBV5-1 and TRBJ2-3, with 9 bases identical to TRBD2. This CDR3 region has 14 residues. V was clipped by 4 bases and J by 2 bases; unmatched bases: 2. The germline gives CDR1 SGHRS, CDR2 YFSETQ. CDR3 bases: TGCGCCAGCAGCGGGACTAGCTACACAGATACGCAGTATTTT. Translation gives CASSGTSYTDTQYF.

The CDR3 nucleotides read TGTGCCAGCAGTTTATCCAGGGGGCCGGGTGAAAAACTGTTTTTT. Translated, it gives CASSLSRGPGEKLFF. This sequence joins TRBV28 and TRBJ1-4, with 8 bases identical to TRBD1. The trim removed 1 base at V and 7 bases at J, leaving 5 bases unmatched. CDR1 and CDR2 (germline): MDHEN, SYDVKM. The CDR3 consists of 15 residues.

The chain carries TRBV7-9 and TRBJ2-3, with D possibly matching TRBD1 (6 bases). V lost 5 bases, J lost 0 bases, and 12 bases lay in between. Germline CDR1 and CDR2: SEHNR and FQNEAQ (reference sequence). The CDR3 extends over 15 amino acids. CDR3 DNA sequence: TGTGCCAGCAGCCCCGGGACAACAAGCACAGATACGCAGTATTTT. It codes for CASSPGTTSTDTQYF.

The chain recombines TRBV10-2 with TRBJ1-2, with D possibly matching TRBD1 (6 bases). V was cut by 3 bases and J by 4 bases, with 12 bases left in between. This CDR3 is 14 amino acids long. Germline CDR1 is WSHSY and CDR2 is SAAADI. The CDR3 nucleotides are TGCGCCAGCAGTGACACAGGGTTCCTCTATGGCTACACCTTC. This gives the protein CASSDTGFLYGYTF.

The chain combines TRBV11-2 with TRBJ1-6; no clear D. In germline, CDR1 is SGHAT, CDR2 FQNNGV. The CDR3 is made up of 14 amino acids. The V end lost 3 bases, the J end lost 6 bases, and 9 bases lay between the germline ends. The CDR3 DNA sequence: TGTGCCAGCAGCTTCTCTAGCTTTAATTCACCCCTCCACTTT. Translated, it gives CASSFSSFNSPLHF.

In this sample, this clone turned up a few times. The chain carries TRBV5-1 and TRBJ1-2; TRBD1 might be the D (6 bases). Germline CDR1 is SGHRS and CDR2 is YFSETQ. The CDR3 consists of 15 residues. Trimming pared 4 bases from V and 10 bases from J, leaving 23 bases between. In DNA, the CDR3 is TGCGCCAGCAGCCTTAATTTCCAAGTACAGGGTCTCTACACCTTC. The encoded protein is CASSLNFQVQGLYTF.

The rearrangement joins TRBV6-5 to TRBJ1-1; D is ambiguous. CDR1 is MNHEY, CDR2 SVGAGI, per germline. This CDR3 is built from 13 residues. Deletions cut 6 bases from V and 11 bases from J, with 19 bases between. CDR3 region: CASSNRGFEVAFF. CDR3 bases: TGTGCCAGCAGCAACCGAGGCTTTGAAGTGGCTTTCTTT.

This clone has just one count. The chain combines TRBV5-1 with TRBJ1-3; 8 nucleotides match TRBD1. Germline V lookup: CDR1 SGHRS, CDR2 YFSETQ. After removal of 3 bases from V and 1 base from J, the junction contained 12 bases not matched to a gene. The CDR3 loop spans 18 amino acids. The CDR3 protein is CASSSRLQGGPSGNTIYF. The CDR3 DNA is TGCGCCAGCAGCTCCCGCCTACAGGGGGGCCCATCTGGAAACACCATATATTTT.

V gene TRBV27 combines with J gene TRBJ2-3; TRBD2 aligns across 7 bases. The CDR3 is 15 residues long. Unmatched junction bases numbered 3, after V lost 2 bases and J lost 1 base. Germline values: CDR1 MNHEY, CDR2 SMNVEV (reference sequence). CDR3 DNA: TGTGCCAGCAGTTTAGTGGGAGGGCGCACAGATACGCAGTATTTT. Translating gives CASSLVGGRTDTQYF.

The V gene is TRBV29-1, the J gene TRBJ2-1; weak D call: TRBD2 (5 bases). Deletions cut 7 bases from V and 6 bases from J, with 19 bases between. Looked up from germline, CDR1 is SQVTM and CDR2 is ANQGSEA. The CDR3 has 14 residues. The CDR3 spells CSAVVTRRANEQFF. Here the CDR3 DNA reads TGCAGCGCCGTTGTTACCCGGCGGGCCAATGAGCAGTTCTTC.

The V and J genes are TRBV4-1 and TRBJ2-6, with TRBD1 identical over 10 bases. The V gene end was trimmed by 4 bases and the J gene end by 4 bases; junction bases not matched to a gene: 7. This CDR3 contains 17 residues. The germline V gene has CDR1 MGHRA and CDR2 YSYEKL. CDR3 nucleotides: TGCGCCAGCAGCCGATACGGACAGGGGGACGGGGCCAACGTCCTGACTTTC. Amino acid sequence: CASSRYGQGDGANVLTF.

The genes are TRBV20-1 and TRBJ2-7; unclear D gene. The CDR3 extends over 15 amino acids. Trimming cost V 3 bases and J 0 bases, with 15 bases left between them. Germline values: CDR1 DFQATT, CDR2 SNEGSKA (reference sequence). Written as DNA, the CDR3 is TGCAGTGCTAGTCCGCCCGACACGATCTCCTACGAGCAGTACTTC. As protein: CSASPPDTISYEQYF.

The V call is TRBV7-2, the J call TRBJ1-5; D remains ambiguous. The CDR3 runs 13 residues. V lost 6 bases to trimming and J lost 9 bases, with 15 bases between them. Germline assignment: CDR1 SGHTA and CDR2 FQGNSA. CDR3 in DNA: TGTGCCAGCAGTCGTGATCCGGGAGGGCCCCAGCATTTT. It codes for CASSRDPGGPQHF.

This chain connects TRBV5-1 to TRBJ1-2, with D hard to call. The CDR3 consists of 15 residues. Germline loops: CDR1 SGHRS, CDR2 YFSETQ. Trimming took 1 base from V and 2 from J, leaving 12 bases between them. This chain's CDR3 is CASSLRPSSNYGYTF. In nucleotides, the CDR3 is TGCGCCAGCAGCTTGCGCCCTTCAAGCAACTATGGCTACACCTTC.

The chain links TRBV20-1 to TRBJ2-1; D not certain. Trimming took off 3 bases at V and 9 bases at J, with 9 bases between the two ends. The CDR3 loop spans 11 amino acids. CDR1 and CDR2 from the germline V gene are DFQATT and SNEGSKA (reference sequence). In DNA, the CDR3 is TGCAGTGCTAGGGGCAGGCGTGAGCAGTTCTTC. Protein sequence: CSARGRREQFF.

V and J are TRBV18 and TRBJ2-1; D ambiguous. Trimming cost V 3 bases and J 3 bases, with 9 bases left between them. This CDR3 spans 14 amino acids. In germline, CDR1 is KGHSH, CDR2 LQKENI. CDR3 loop: CASSPLGSYNEQFF. The CDR3 DNA reads TGTGCCAGCTCACCGCTAGGAAGCTACAATGAGCAGTTCTTC. The full variable domain, rest sourced from reference TRBV18 and TRBJ2-1, is NAGVMQNPRHLVRRRGQEARLRCSPMKGHSHVYWYRQLPEEGLKFMVYLQKENIIDESGMPKERFSAEFPKEGPSILRIQQVVRGDSAAYFCASSPLGSYNEQFFGPGTRLTVL.

This chain links TRBV4-1 with TRBJ2-3; 8 nucleotides agree with TRBD1. CDR3 length: 15 amino acids. The V and J ends lost 6 bases and 2 bases, in that order; junction bases with no gene match: 7. The germline CDR1 and CDR2 sequences are MGHRA and YSYEKL. In DNA, the CDR3 is TGCGCCAGCAGTGACGTGCAGGGGGCCACAGATACGCAGTATTTT. The encoded protein is CASSDVQGATDTQYF.

In this sample, this clone turned up once. The CDR3 spells CASSQQRQFQETQYF. The CDR3 DNA reads as TGTGCCAGTAGTCAACAGAGACAGTTTCAAGAGACCCAGTACTTC. This chain links TRBV19 with TRBJ2-5; TRBD1 is a possible D gene (5 bases). V lost 5 bases to trimming and J lost 2 bases, with 15 bases between them. The CDR3 consists of 15 residues. Germline CDR1 LNHDA, CDR2 SQIVND (reference sequence).